The text below deals with one TCR beta chain. How the authors handled the data: Scientists estimated how many nucleated cells there were by amplifying reference gene primers. Repertoires were generated with immunoSEQ multiplex PCR, while TCRdb's copy carries only in-frame clones and drops some. Clone size and V and J calls were adopted from that table, with D and trimming inferred from the DNA. The table includes approximately 200,000 clones, around 87% detected once. The germline V gene encodes CDR1 SGDLS and CDR2 YYNGEE. The junction had 3 bases not matched to a gene; V was cut back by 3 bases and J by 5 bases. The CDR3 length is 14 residues. The source of the sample is a study of blood T cell repertoires in COVID-19. About the research overall: Some COVID-19 samples were acute and others convalescent; all came from the United States, Italy and Spain. T cells, B-cell-depleted T cells, or PBMCs supplied cDNA or gDNA.

The sequenced sample was peripheral blood. This TCR came from a man in his 60s who had recovered from COVID-19. The chain is built from TRBV9 and TRBJ2-1; 9 nucleotides agree with TRBD1. The CDR3 is CASSADRGHNEQFF. Written as DNA, the CDR3 is TGTGCCAGCAGCGCGGACAGGGGCCACAATGAGCAGTTCTTC.